The present T cell receptor (beta chain) was sequenced within a study of blood T cell repertoires in COVID-19. Study summary: PBMCs, B-cell-depleted T cells, or T cells were the source of the cDNA or gDNA that made up the material.

Sequencing was performed with immunoSEQ multiplex PCR; in TCRdb, only in-frame clones are kept and a portion is missing. The sample has 350,000 to 450,000 clones; roughly four fifths are singletons. Germline V gene lookup returns CDR1 SEHNR and CDR2 FQNEAQ (reference sequence). This CDR3 is built from 15 residues. J gave up 5 bases and V 5 bases, and 10 bases lay outside the gene matches. Participants' reported clinical history set cohort assignment. What the recovered Cohort 3 donors had was two negative PCRs, clearance, or symptom resolution. This clone was seen just once. V and J are TRBV7-9 and TRBJ1-2; the match to TRBD1 covers 8 bases. Input material: PBMCs or T cells enriched from blood (not recorded which). This receptor was obtained from a woman aged 50 to 60 who had recovered from COVID-19. CDR3 DNA sequence: TGTGCCAGCAGCGCAGCAAATCAGGGGGCGTATGGCTACACCTTC. It encodes CASSAANQGAYGYTF.